This T cell receptor beta chain was sequenced for a study of shared clonotypes between healthy human individuals. At the level of the study: Samples came from a couple of female and a few male donors aged 18 to 49.

Study-wide results and caveats: Few donors restricted represented genetic and exposure-history diversity.

Germline-derived CDR1 and CDR2 are MNHEY and SVGAGI. Trimming shortened V by 2 bases and J by 5 bases, and 12 bases separated the two germline ends. This CDR3 spans 14 amino acids. This clone is a singleton in its sample. Its antigen is still unknown. Naive CD45RA+ and memory CD45RA-negative subsets were split from CD4+ cells. In the authors' workflow: ImmunoSEQ supplied junction-only sequences lacking quality scores, so filtering was different. The table came from immunoSEQ multiplex PCR; TCRdb's copy has only in-frame clones and leaves some out. V and J calls and clone size are those listed in that table; D and trimming were worked out from the DNA. The sample includes 2 million to 2.5 million clones, approximately 94% of them seen just once.

This receptor was identified in a man aged 18 to 29 in good health. This chain links TRBV6-5 with TRBJ2-5; D gene ambiguous. Sequenced: naive CD4+ T cells sorted from blood. Subset specified: CD45RA+ positively selected. The CDR3 DNA sequence: TGTGCCAGCAGTTACAGGCGCGGTAGGGAGACCCAGTACTTC. Amino acids: CASSYRRGRETQYF.